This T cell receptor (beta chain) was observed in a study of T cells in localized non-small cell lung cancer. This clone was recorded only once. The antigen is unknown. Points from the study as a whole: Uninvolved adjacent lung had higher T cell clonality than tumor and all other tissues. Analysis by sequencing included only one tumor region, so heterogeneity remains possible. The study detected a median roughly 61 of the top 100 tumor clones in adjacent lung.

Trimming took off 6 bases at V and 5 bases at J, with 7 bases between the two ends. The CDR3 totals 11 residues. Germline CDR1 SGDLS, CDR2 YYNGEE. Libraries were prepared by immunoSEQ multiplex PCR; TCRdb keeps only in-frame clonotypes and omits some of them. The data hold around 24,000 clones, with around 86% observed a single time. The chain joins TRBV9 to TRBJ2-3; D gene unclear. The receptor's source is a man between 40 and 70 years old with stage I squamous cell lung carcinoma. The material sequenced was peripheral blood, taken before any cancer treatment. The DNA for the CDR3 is TGTGCCAGCACCCCGGTAGATACGCAGTATTTT. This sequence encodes CASTPVDTQYF.